The present TCR beta chain was sequenced within a study of control samples from healthy donors and cancer patients. The table came from immunoSEQ multiplex PCR; TCRdb's copy has only in-frame clones and leaves some out. Of under 200,000 clones in the sample, around 95% are singletons; the top ten hold roughly 4%. There are 20 residues in the CDR3. V trimming: 0 bases; J trimming: 4 bases; junction bases outside the gene matches: 15. CDR1 is LGHNA and CDR2 is YSLEER in the germline V gene. The specimen was blood. The receptor was isolated from a woman in her sixties in good health. The gene calls are TRBV4-3 and TRBJ2-2; 9 bases are a match to TRBD2. CDR3 sequence: CASSQDFGLAGTSSTGELFF. CDR3 sequence (DNA): TGCGCCAGCAGCCAAGATTTCGGGCTAGCGGGGACCAGTAGCACCGGGGAGCTGTTTTTT.